In its sample, the clone carrying this T cell receptor beta chain was seen a few times. These data come from a study of blood T cell repertoires in COVID-19. Germline V gene lookup returns CDR1 DFQATT and CDR2 SNEGSKA (reference sequence). V was pared by 3 bases and J by 4 bases, with 10 bases between. This CDR3 comprises 13 residues. Profiling relied on immunoSEQ multiplex PCR, and the TCRdb table lists in-frame clones only, not all of them. This table holds some 390,000 clones, about 90% found once. The rearrangement uses TRBV20-1 and TRBJ1-5; no clear D gene. This sequence originates from a woman aged 55-70 years with COVID-19, enrolled during active disease. Material for sequencing was peripheral blood. The CDR3: CSASFAQNQPQHF. CDR3 nucleotides: TGCAGTGCTAGTTTTGCGCAAAATCAGCCCCAGCATTTT.